This entry features one T cell receptor beta chain sequence. Produced via immunoSEQ multiplex PCR; TCRdb's table is partial and in-frame only. Of about 180,000 clones in the sample, roughly four fifths were seen once. This record comes from a study of blood T cell repertoires in COVID-19. About the study: Both acute and convalescent COVID-19 samples were obtained from the United States, Italy and Spain.

The CDR3 is 18 amino acids. Seattle enrolled patients during active infection and tracked them longitudinally. The clonotype was recovered from a woman aged 70-85 years with COVID-19, enrolled during active disease. The sample was peripheral blood. The chain joins TRBV21-1 to TRBJ2-2; no check of the table's D call, TRBD1, against the DNA was made. TRBV21-1 is classified as a pseudogene. This chain's CDR3 is CASRTRENNRGERGELFF. CDR3 coding DNA: TGTGCCAGCAGGACACGCGAGAACAACAGGGGAGAACGCGGGGAGCTGTTTTTT.